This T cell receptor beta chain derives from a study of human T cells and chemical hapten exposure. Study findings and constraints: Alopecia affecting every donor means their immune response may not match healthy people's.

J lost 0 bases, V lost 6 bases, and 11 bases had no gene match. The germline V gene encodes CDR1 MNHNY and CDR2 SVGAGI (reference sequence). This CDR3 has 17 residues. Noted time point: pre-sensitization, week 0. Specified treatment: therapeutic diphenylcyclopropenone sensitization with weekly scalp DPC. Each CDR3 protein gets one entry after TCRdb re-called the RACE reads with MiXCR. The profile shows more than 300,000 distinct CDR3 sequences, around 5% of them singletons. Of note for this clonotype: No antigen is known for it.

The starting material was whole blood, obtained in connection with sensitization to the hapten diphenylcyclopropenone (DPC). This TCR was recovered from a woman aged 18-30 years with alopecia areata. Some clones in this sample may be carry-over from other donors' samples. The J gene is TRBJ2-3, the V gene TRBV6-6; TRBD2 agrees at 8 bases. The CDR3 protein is CASSPLLAESSTDTQYF. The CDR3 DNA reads TGTGCCAGCAGCCCCCTACTAGCGGAGTCTAGCACAGATACGCAGTATTTT.